This T cell receptor (beta chain) originates from a study of T cell changes during pregnancy in multiple sclerosis. J gave up 3 bases and V 3 bases, and 7 bases lay outside the gene matches. CDR3 length equals 15 residues. Germline loops: CDR1 SGDLS, CDR2 YYNGEE. TCRdb's table, derived via immunoSEQ multiplex PCR, lists solely in-frame clones and lacks some. This sample has roughly 40,000 clones, with approximately 94% found just once. A few counts support this clone. This material consisted of peripheral blood, taken before pregnancy. The sequence was collected from a female donor with multiple sclerosis, enrolled in a pregnancy study. The chain employs TRBV9 and TRBJ2-7, with TRBD2 identical over 9 bases. The chain's CDR3 is CASSAMGSGSYEQYF. The CDR3 DNA sequence: TGTGCCAGCAGCGCGATGGGTAGCGGGAGCTACGAGCAGTACTTC.